A selection of T cell receptor beta chains follows, all from one sample in a study of CD8+ T cells in alopecia areata. Sequencing used immunoSEQ multiplex PCR; TCRdb keeps in-frame clones, though not all of them. This sample has more than 150,000 clones, with around 60% found just once. The sequencing here drew on CD4+ T cells sorted from blood, taken at week 4, from a patient treated with tofacitinib. The receptors stem from a human donor with alopecia areata. CDR3s include the opening cysteine and the closing phenylalanine or tryptophan.

v_call	j_call	cdr3_aa
TRBV4-1	TRBJ1-2	CASSQDGQGYGYTF
TRBV27	TRBJ1-1	CASSPQGANTEAFF
TRBV6-5	TRBJ2-7	CASSTTGTLTYEQYF
TRBV10-3	TRBJ2-3	CAISESDGGGASDTQYF
TRBV29-1	TRBJ1-1	CSVGQGGPMNTEAFF
TRBV23-1	TRBJ1-2	CATDDRVYGYTF
TRBV30	TRBJ1-2	CAWSARDAGYYGYTF
TRBV5-1	TRBJ2-5	CASSLLAGRETQYF
TRBV30	TRBJ2-3	CAWTKRRRTDTQYF
TRBV4-1	TRBJ1-6	CASSHPPGGVGSNSPLHF
TRBV15	TRBJ1-2	CATTTGGSYGYTF
TRBV30	TRBJ1-2	CAWSRQGLYGYTF
TRBV4-2	TRBJ2-5	CASSRGLAGRSQETQYF
TRBV7-3	TRBJ2-5	CASSSRTGQETQYF
TRBV15	TRBJ1-1	CATSRDGARAEAFF
TRBV30	TRBJ1-4	CAWRSTKGIGLANEKLFF
TRBV29-1	TRBJ2-5	CSVAGRFQETQYF
TRBV30	TRBJ1-4	CAWSVPGALPSNEKLFF
TRBV2	TRBJ2-1	CASSVLAGDYNEQFF
TRBV7-2	TRBJ2-7	CASSLKGEQYF
TRBV7-9	TRBJ2-7	CASSFSDEQYF
TRBV19	TRBJ2-1	CASSTQASSWNEQFF
TRBV30	TRBJ2-7	CAWGTYEQYF
TRBV15	TRBJ2-6	CATSRGPRGPSVRSGANVLTF
TRBV5-6	TRBJ2-2	CASSFSVGTGELFF
TRBV6-1	TRBJ1-1	CASSEGSEGTGTEAFF
TRBV29-1	TRBJ2-1	CSVDGFGTNEQFF
TRBV30	TRBJ2-7	CAWTRDRFYEQYF
TRBV5-1	TRBJ2-1	CASSLDSGGWNEQFF
TRBV29-1	TRBJ1-2	CSVDGDPRGYTF
TRBV7-2	TRBJ2-3	CASSLVGGTDTQYF
TRBV4-1	TRBJ2-7	CASSQLPGQRLEQYF
TRBV4-2	TRBJ2-1	CASSQDLQGVIF
TRBV30	TRBJ1-2	CAWSGKGLNYGYTF
TRBV29-1	TRBJ2-3	CSGFSGAEQYF
TRBV28	TRBJ1-2	CASRSPGQSVGYTF
TRBV5-1	TRBJ1-5	CASSSTGNQPQHF
TRBV2	TRBJ1-2	CASSESGTAYGYTF
TRBV5-5	TRBJ2-6	CASSGTFSGANVLTF
TRBV5-4	TRBJ2-2	CASSFSGVTGELFF
TRBV7-8	TRBJ2-7	CASSPGYVVADDEQYF
TRBV6-5	TRBJ1-1	CASSSPRGTEAFF
TRBV9	TRBJ1-1	CASSFSRDRTFSEAFF
TRBV20-1	TRBJ2-3	CSAKNTDTQYF
TRBV30	TRBJ2-3	CAWSRDRVTDTQYF
TRBV6-1	TRBJ2-5	CASTLDRGRETQYF
TRBV6-5	TRBJ1-1	CASSSVGVTEAFF
TRBV2	TRBJ1-2	CASSELLGRDLSYTF
TRBV6-6	TRBJ2-7	CASTNREGTYEQYF
TRBV7-9	TRBJ2-3	CASSPDSGTRYF
TRBV4-2	TRBJ2-7	CASTRGTGSYEQYF
TRBV7-9	TRBJ2-3	CASSLAARTDTQYF
TRBV9	TRBJ2-6	CASRSTGANVLTF
TRBV11-1	TRBJ2-2	CASSLVLRDTGELFF